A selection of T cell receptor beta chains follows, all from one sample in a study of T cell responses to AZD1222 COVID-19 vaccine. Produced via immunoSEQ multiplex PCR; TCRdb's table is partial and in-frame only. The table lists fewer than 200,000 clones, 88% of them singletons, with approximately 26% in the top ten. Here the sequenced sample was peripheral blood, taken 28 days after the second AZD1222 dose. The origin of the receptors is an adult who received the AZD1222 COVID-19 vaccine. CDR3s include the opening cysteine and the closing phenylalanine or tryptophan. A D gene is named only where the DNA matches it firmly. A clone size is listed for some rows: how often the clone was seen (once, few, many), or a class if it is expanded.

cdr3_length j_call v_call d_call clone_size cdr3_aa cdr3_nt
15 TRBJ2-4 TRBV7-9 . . CASSPRRNPGDIQYF TGTGCCAGCAGTCCACGACGGAATCCGGGGGACATTCAGTACTTC
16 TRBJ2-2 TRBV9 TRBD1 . CASSTPSTGGTGELFF TGTGCCAGCAGCACCCCATCTACAGGGGGGACCGGGGAGCTGTTTTTT
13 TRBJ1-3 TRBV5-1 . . CASSSYSGNTIYF TGCGCCAGCAGCTCCTACTCTGGAAACACCATATATTTT
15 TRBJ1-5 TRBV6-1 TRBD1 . CASSEDRGGNQPQHF TGTGCCAGCAGTGAAGACAGGGGTGGCAATCAGCCCCAGCATTTT
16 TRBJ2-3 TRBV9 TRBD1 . CASSVGQGSFTDTQYF TGTGCCAGCAGCGTCGGACAGGGATCGTTCACAGATACGCAGTATTTT
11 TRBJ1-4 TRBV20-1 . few CSASPAGKLFF TGCAGTGCTAGCCCAGCAGGAAAACTGTTTTTT
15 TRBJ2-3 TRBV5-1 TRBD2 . CASSPPAGDTDTQYF TGCGCCAGCAGCCCGCCGGCGGGGGACACAGATACGCAGTATTTT
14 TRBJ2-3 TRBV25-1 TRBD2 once CASRGTSGTDTQYF TGTGCCAGCAGAGGGACTAGTGGCACAGATACGCAGTATTTT
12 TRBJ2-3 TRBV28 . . CASSSTVDTQYF TGTGCCAGCAGTTCGACAGTTGATACGCAGTATTTT
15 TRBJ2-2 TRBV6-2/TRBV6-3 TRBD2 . CASSYKRERTGELFF TGTGCCAGCAGTTACAAGCGGGAGCGCACCGGGGAGCTGTTTTTT
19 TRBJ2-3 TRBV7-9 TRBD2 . CASSLGPPGGRAGTDTQYF TGTGCCAGCAGCTTAGGCCCCCCTGGCGGGAGGGCCGGAACAGATACGCAGTATTTT
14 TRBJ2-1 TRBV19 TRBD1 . CASNDRGRYNEQFF TGTGCCAGTAACGACAGGGGCAGGTACAATGAGCAGTTCTTC
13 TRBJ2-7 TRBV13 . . CASSSDRGYEQYF TGTGCCAGCAGCAGTGACCGAGGCTACGAGCAGTACTTC
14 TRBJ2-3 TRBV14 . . CASSPRGDRDTQYF TGTGCCAGCAGCCCCAGGGGGGATCGAGATACGCAGTATTTT
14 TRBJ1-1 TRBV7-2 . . CASTVPGPYTEAFF TGTGCCAGTACTGTCCCGGGTCCGTACACTGAAGCTTTCTTT
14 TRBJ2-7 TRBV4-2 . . CASSQDRGPYEQYF TGTGCCAGCAGCCAAGATCGGGGTCCCTACGAGCAGTACTTC
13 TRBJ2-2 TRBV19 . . CASSNANTGELFF TGTGCCAGTAGCAATGCCAACACCGGGGAGCTGTTTTTT
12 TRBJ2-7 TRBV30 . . CAWTPGPPEQYF TGTGCCTGGACTCCCGGACCCCCCGAGCAGTACTTC
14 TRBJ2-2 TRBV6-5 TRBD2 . CASRLAGGTGELFF TGTGCCAGCAGGCTAGCGGGAGGGACCGGGGAGCTGTTTTTT
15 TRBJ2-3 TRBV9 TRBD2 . CASSVLAGVANTQYF TGTGCCAGCAGCGTTCTAGCGGGAGTGGCGAATACGCAGTATTTT
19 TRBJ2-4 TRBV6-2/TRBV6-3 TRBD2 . CASSDNPGLAGGIKNIQYF TGTGCCAGCAGTGACAACCCGGGACTAGCGGGAGGAATCAAAAACATTCAGTACTTC
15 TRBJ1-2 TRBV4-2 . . CASSQDPGVDYGYTF TGTGCCAGCAGCCAAGATCCAGGGGTCGACTATGGCTACACCTTC
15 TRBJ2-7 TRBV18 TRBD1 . CASSPRTGASGEQYF TGTGCCAGCTCACCCCGGACAGGGGCCTCGGGGGAGCAGTACTTC
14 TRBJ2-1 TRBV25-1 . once CASSEWNSYNEQFF TGTGCCAGCAGTGAATGGAACTCCTACAATGAGCAGTTCTTC
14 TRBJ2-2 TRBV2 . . CASRAVANTGELFF TGTGCCAGCAGGGCGGTCGCGAACACCGGGGAGCTGTTTTTT
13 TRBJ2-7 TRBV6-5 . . CASSYSPDYEQYF TGTGCCAGCAGTTACTCGCCGGACTACGAGCAGTACTTC
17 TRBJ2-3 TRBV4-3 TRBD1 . CASSQDSGGFGTDTQYF TGCGCCAGCAGCCAAGATTCAGGGGGCTTTGGCACAGATACGCAGTATTTT
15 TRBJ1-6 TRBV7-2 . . CASSLSGTSNSPLHF TGTGCCAGCAGCTTAAGCGGGACTAGTAATTCACCCCTCCACTTT
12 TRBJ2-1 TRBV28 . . CASKRGIDEQFF TGTGCCAGCAAAAGGGGGATAGATGAGCAGTTCTTC
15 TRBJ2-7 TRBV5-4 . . CASSLGTASSYEQYF TGTGCCAGCAGCTTAGGGACGGCGAGCTCCTACGAGCAGTACTTC
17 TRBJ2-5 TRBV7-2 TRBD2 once CASSPPGLAGGGETQYF TGTGCCAGCAGCCCGCCCGGACTAGCGGGAGGCGGGGAGACCCAGTACTTC
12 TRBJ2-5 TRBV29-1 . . CSVASRGETQYF TGCAGCGTTGCCAGCAGGGGAGAGACCCAGTACTTC
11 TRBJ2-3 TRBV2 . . CASSEPDTQYF TGTGCCAGCAGTGAGCCAGATACGCAGTATTTT
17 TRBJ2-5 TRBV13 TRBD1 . CASSKRTGGAGQETQYF TGTGCCAGCAGCAAAAGGACAGGGGGCGCCGGTCAAGAGACCCAGTACTTC
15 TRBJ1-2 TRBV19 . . CASRKGDTNWRGYTF TGTGCCAGTAGGAAAGGGGACACCAACTGGCGTGGCTACACCTTC
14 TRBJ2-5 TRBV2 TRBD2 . CASRGLAGEETQYF TGTGCCAGCAGAGGACTAGCGGGAGAAGAGACCCAGTACTTC
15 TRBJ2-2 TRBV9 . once CASSLNEGGAGELFF TGTGCCAGCAGCTTGAACGAGGGGGGTGCCGGGGAGCTGTTTTTT
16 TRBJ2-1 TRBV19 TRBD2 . CASSEMGGSSTNEQFF TGTGCCAGTAGTGAGATGGGCGGGAGTTCAACCAATGAGCAGTTCTTC
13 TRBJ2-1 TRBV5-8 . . CAARDTNYNEQFF TGTGCCGCGAGGGACACCAATTACAATGAGCAGTTCTTC
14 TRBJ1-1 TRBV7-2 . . CASSLTGTGAEAFF TGTGCCAGCAGCCTCACGGGCACTGGAGCTGAAGCTTTCTTT
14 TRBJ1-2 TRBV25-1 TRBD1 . CAITFSGTGGGYTF TGTGCCATCACCTTCTCCGGGACAGGCGGTGGCTACACCTTC
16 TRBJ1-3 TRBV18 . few CASSPSDSYSGNTIYF TGTGCCAGCTCACCATCGGACAGCTACTCTGGAAACACCATATATTTT
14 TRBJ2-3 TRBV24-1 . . CATSDLGRADTQYF TGTGCCACCAGTGATTTGGGGCGCGCAGATACGCAGTATTTT
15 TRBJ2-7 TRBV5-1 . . CASSLRGGFSYEQYF TGCGCCAGCAGCTTGCGTGGGGGGTTCTCCTACGAGCAGTACTTC
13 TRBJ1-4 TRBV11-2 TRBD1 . CASSQGGVEKLFF TGTGCCAGCAGCCAGGGGGGCGTAGAAAAACTGTTTTTT
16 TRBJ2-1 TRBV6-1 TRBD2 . CASSDLAGVIYNEQFF TGTGCCAGCAGTGACCTAGCGGGAGTAATCTACAATGAGCAGTTCTTC
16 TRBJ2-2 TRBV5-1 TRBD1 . CASSPRTGGSTGELFF TGCGCCAGCAGCCCTAGGACAGGGGGAAGTACCGGGGAGCTGTTTTTT
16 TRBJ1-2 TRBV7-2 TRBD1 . CASSFGGTGVRYGYTF TGTGCCAGCAGCTTTGGGGGGACAGGGGTTCGCTATGGCTACACCTTC
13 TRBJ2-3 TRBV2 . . CASSNWPTDTQYF TGTGCCAGCAGTAACTGGCCCACAGATACGCAGTATTTT
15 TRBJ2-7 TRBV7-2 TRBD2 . CASSLGTSSTYEQYF TGTGCCAGCAGCTTAGGGACTAGCAGTACCTACGAGCAGTACTTC
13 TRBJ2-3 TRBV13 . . CASGGTPVDTQYF TGTGCGTCAGGGGGGACCCCGGTCGATACGCAGTATTTT